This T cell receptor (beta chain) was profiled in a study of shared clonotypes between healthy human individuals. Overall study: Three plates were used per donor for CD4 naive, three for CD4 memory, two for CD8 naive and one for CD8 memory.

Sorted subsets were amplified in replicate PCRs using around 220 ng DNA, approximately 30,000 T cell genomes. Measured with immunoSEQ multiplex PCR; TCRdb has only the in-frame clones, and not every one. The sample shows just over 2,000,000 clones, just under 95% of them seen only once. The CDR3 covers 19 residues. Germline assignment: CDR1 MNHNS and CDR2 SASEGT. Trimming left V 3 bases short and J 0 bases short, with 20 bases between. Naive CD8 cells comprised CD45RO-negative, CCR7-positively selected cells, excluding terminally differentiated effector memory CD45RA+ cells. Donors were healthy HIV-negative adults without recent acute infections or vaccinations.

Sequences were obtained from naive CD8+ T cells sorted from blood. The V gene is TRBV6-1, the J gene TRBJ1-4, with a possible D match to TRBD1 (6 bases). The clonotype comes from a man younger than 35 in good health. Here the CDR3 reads CASSDPPGRGFATNEKLFF. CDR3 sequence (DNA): TGTGCCAGCAGTGATCCCCCAGGAAGGGGGTTTGCAACTAATGAAAAACTGTTTTTT.